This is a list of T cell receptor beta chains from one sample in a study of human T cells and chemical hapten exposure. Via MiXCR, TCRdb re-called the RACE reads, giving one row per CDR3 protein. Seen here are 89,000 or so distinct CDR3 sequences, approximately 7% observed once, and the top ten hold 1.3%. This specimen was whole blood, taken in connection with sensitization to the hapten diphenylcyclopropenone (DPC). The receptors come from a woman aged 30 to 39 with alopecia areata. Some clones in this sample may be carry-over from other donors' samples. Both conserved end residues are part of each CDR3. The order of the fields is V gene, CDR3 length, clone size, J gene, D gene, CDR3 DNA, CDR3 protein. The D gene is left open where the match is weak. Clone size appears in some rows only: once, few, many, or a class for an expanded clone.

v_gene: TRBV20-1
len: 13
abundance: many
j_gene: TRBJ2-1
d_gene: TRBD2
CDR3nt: TGCAGTGCTTCTAGCGGGGGGTTGAATGAGCAGTTCTTC
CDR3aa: CSASSGGLNEQFF

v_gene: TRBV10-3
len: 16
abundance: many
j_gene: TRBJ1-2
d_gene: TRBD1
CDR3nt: TGTGCCATCCCGGGACAGAAGGTCGGGGCAGGCTATGGCTACACCTTC
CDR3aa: CAIPGQKVGAGYGYTF

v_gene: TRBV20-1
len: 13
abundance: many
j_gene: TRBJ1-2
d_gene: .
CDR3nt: TGCAGTGCTAGAGATCGGTTTGTCCTTGGCTACACCTTC
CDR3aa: CSARDRFVLGYTF

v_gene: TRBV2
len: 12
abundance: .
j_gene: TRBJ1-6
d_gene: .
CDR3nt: TGTGCCAGCAGCGACAGCTATTCACCCCTCCACTTT
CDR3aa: CASSDSYSPLHF

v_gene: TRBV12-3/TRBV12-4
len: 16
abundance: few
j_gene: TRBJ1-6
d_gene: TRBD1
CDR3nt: TGTGCCAGCACCCCCCTCCTGGGACAGGGGGTTTCACCCCTCCACTTT
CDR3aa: CASTPLLGQGVSPLHF

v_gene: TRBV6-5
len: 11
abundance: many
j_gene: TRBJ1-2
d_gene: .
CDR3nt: TGTGCCAGCAGGGGCCGCGTAGGCTACACCTTC
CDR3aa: CASRGRVGYTF

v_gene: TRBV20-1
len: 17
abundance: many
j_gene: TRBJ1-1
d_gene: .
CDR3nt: TGCAGTGCTAGTAGAAGGGACCCAGGGCTTGGGTTGGGTGAAGCTTTCTTT
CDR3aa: CSASRRDPGLGLGEAFF

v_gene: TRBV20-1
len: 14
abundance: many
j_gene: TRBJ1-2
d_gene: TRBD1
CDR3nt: TGCAGTGCCCCGGACAGGGTGGGGAGAGATGGCTACACCTTC
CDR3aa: CSAPDRVGRDGYTF

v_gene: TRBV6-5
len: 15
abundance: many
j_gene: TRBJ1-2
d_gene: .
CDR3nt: TGTGCCAGCAGCCGTACGACAGGACGGTTCTATGGCTACACCTTC
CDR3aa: CASSRTTGRFYGYTF

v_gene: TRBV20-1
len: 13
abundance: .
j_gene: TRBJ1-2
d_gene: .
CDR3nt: TGCAGTGCTCCCAGGGACTCTAACTATGGCTACACCTTC
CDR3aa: CSAPRDSNYGYTF

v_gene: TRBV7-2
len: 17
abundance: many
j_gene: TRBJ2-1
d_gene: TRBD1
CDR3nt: TGTGCCAGCAGCCCTCAGGGGGCGGTAGTTCGTCACAATGAGCAGTTCTTC
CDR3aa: CASSPQGAVVRHNEQFF

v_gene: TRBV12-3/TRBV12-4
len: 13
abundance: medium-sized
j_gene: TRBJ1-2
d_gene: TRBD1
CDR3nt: TGTGCCAGCAGTCAGTCGACAGGGCAGGGCTACACCTTC
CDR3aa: CASSQSTGQGYTF

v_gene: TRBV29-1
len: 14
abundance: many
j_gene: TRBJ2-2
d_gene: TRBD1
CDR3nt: TGCAGCGTTGATACCGGGACAGGCAAAGGGGAGCTGTTTTTT
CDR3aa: CSVDTGTGKGELFF

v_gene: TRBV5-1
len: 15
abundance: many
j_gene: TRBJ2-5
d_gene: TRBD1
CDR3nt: TGCGCCAGCAGCTTGGCCACAGGGGCTCCAGAGACCCAGTACTTC
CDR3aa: CASSLATGAPETQYF

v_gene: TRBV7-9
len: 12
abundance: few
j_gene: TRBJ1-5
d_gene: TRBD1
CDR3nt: TGTGCCAGCAGCTTCAGGGGGCAGCCCCAGAATTTT
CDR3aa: CASSFRGQPQNF

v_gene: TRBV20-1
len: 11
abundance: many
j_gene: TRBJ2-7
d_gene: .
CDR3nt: TGCAGTGCTAGGAATAGCTACGAGCAGTACTTC
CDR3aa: CSARNSYEQYF

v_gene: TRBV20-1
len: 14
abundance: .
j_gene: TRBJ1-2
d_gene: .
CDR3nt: TGCAGTGCTAGGGACTTCGGCGGACCCTCTGGCTACACCTTC
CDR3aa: CSARDFGGPSGYTF

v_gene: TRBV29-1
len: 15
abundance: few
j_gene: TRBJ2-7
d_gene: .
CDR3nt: TGCAGCGTTGTAGGAAGGAGGGGGGACGCAACCGAGCAGTACTTC
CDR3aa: CSVVGRRGDATEQYF

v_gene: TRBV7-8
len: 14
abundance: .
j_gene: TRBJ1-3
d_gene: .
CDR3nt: TGTGCCAGCAGCCCACGGACCGGCGTGAACACCATATATTTT
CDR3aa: CASSPRTGVNTIYF

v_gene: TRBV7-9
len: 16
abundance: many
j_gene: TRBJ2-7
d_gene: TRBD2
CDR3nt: TGTGCCAGCAGCCCAGGACTAGCGGGGGATTCCTACGAGCAGTACTTC
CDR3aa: CASSPGLAGDSYEQYF

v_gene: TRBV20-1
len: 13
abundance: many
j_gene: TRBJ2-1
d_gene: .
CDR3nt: TGCAGTGCCACCCCTGGGACCCGTAATGAGCAGTTCTTC
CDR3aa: CSATPGTRNEQFF

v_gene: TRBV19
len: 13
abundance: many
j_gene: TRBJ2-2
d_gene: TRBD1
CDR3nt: TGTGCCAGTAGGGGACAGGGGGCCGGGGAGCTGTTTTTT
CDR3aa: CASRGQGAGELFF

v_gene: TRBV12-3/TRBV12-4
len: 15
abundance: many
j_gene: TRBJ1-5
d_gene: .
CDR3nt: TGTGCCAGCAGTTTCGGGGGCTTGGGCAATCAGCCCCAGCATTTT
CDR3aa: CASSFGGLGNQPQHF

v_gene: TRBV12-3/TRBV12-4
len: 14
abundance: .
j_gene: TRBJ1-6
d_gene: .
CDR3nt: TGTGCCAGCAGTTTCAGGACTGTGAATTCACCCCTCCACTTT
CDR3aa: CASSFRTVNSPLHF

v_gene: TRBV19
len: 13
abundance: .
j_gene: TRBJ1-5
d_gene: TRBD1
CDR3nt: TGTGCCACCAAAAGACAGGGGAATCAGCCCCAGCATTTT
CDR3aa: CATKRQGNQPQHF

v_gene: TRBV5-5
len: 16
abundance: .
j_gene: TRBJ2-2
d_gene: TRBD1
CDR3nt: TGTGCCAGCAGCTTGTTGGTGACAGGGGGATCCGGGGAGCTGTTTTTT
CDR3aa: CASSLLVTGGSGELFF

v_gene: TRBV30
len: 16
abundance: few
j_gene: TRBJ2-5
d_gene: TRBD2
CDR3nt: TGTGCCTGGACCCAGGGACTAGCGGCGTACCAAGAGACCCAGTACTTC
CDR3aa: CAWTQGLAAYQETQYF

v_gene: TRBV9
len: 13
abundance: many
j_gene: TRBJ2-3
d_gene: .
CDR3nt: TGTGCCAGCAGCGCAACTGGGGCAGATACGCAGTATTTT
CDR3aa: CASSATGADTQYF

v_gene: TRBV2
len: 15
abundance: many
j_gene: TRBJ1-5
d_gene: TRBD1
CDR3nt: TGTGCCAGCAGTGAAGGGAACAGGGGAAGTCAGCCCCAGCATTTT
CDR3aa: CASSEGNRGSQPQHF

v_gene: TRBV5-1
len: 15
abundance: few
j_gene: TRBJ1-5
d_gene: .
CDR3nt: TGCGCCAGCAGCTTAGGGGACACAAGCAATCAGCCCCAGCATTTT
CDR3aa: CASSLGDTSNQPQHF

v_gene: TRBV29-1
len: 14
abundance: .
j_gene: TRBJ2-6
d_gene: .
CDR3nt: TGCAGCGTCGAGGGGAGTAATGGGGCCAACGTCCTGACTTTC
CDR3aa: CSVEGSNGANVLTF

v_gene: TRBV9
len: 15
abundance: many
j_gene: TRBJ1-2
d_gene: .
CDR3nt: TGTGCCAGCAGCGCAATGATCGGGGACTACTATGGCTACACCTTC
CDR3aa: CASSAMIGDYYGYTF

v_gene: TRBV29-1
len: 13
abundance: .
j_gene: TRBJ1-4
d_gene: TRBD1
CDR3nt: TGCAGCGTTTGGACAGGGCGGGATGAAAAACTGTTTTTT
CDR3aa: CSVWTGRDEKLFF

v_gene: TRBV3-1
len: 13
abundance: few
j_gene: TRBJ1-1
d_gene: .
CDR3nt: TGTGCCAGCAGCCACACGGGGAACACTGAAGCTTTCTTT
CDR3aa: CASSHTGNTEAFF

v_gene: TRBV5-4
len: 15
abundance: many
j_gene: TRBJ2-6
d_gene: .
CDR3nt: TGTGCCAGCAGCTCTTCTAGCTCTGGGGCCAACGTCCTGACTTTC
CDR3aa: CASSSSSSGANVLTF

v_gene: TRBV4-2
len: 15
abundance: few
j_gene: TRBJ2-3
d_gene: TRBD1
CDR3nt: TGTGCCAGCAGCCAGACGGGACAGGCGACAGATACGCAGTATTTT
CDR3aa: CASSQTGQATDTQYF

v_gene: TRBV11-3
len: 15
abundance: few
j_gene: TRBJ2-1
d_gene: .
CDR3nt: TGTGCCAGCAGCTTAGGCACCGGGACATACAATGAGCAGTTCTTC
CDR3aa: CASSLGTGTYNEQFF

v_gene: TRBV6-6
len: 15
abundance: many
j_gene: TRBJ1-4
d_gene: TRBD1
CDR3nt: TGTGCCAGCAGTTTAACAGGGGGCGACGGAGAAAAACTGTTTTTT
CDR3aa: CASSLTGGDGEKLFF

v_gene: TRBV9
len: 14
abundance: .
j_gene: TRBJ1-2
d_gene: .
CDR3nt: TGTGCCAGCAGCGTAGGGGAGACGGAGTATGGCTACACCTTC
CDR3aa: CASSVGETEYGYTF

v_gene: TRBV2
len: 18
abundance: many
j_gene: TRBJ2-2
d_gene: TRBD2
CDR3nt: TGTGCCAGCAGTGCACGTTCTAGCGGGGGGTTCAACACCGGGGAGCTGTTTTTT
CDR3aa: CASSARSSGGFNTGELFF

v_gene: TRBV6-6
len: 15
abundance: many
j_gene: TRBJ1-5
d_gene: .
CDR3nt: TGTGCCAGCAGTTCCTCAGGGACGAGCAATCAGCCCCAGCATTTT
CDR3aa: CASSSSGTSNQPQHF

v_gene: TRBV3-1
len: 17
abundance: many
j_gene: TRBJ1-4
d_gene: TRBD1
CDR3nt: TGTGCCAGCAGCCAAGTCCGGGACAGTGCAACTAATGAAAAACTGTTTTTT
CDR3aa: CASSQVRDSATNEKLFF

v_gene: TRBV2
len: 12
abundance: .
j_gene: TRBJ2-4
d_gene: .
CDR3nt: TGTGCCAGCAGGGTACAGGGAAACATTCAGTACTTC
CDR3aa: CASRVQGNIQYF

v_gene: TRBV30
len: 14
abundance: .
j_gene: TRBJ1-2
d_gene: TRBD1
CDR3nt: TGTGCCTGGAGCGCCGGGACAGTGGTCTATGGCTACACCTTC
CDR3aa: CAWSAGTVVYGYTF

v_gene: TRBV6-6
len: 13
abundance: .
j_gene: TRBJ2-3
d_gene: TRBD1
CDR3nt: TGTGCCAGCAGGAGAACAGGGGTAGATACGCAGTATTTT
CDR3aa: CASRRTGVDTQYF

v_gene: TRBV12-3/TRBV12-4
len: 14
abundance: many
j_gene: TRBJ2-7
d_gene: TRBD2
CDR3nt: TGTGCCAGCACCTCGGGACTAGCGGGGGGCGAGCAGTACTTC
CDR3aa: CASTSGLAGGEQYF

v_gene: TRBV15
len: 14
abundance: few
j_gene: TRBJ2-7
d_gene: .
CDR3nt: TGTGCCACCAGCATCGGTTTGGGTTCCTACGAGCAGTACTTC
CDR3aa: CATSIGLGSYEQYF

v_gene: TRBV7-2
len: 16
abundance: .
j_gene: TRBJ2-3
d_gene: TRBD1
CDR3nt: TGTGCCAGCAGCTTAGCGAATTGGAGACAGGGGGATACGCAGTATTTT
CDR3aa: CASSLANWRQGDTQYF

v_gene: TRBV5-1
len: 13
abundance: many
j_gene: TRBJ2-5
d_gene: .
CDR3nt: TGCGCCAGCAGCGCCACTATCCAAGAGACCCAGTACTTC
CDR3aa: CASSATIQETQYF

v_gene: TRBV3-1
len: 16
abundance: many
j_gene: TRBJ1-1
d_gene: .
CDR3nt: TGTGCCAGCAGCCCCGATGTAGGGCTAGGTATCCCTGAAGCTTTCTTT
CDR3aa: CASSPDVGLGIPEAFF

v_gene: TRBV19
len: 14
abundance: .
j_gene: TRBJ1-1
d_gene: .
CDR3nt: TGTGCCAGTAGTATAAGCCACGAGAACACTGAAGCTTTCTTT
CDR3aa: CASSISHENTEAFF

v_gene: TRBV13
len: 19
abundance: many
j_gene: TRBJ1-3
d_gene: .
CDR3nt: TGTGCCAGCAGCCTACTGATGTGGGGCCGAGGGGGGACGGGAAACACCATATATTTT
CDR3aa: CASSLLMWGRGGTGNTIYF

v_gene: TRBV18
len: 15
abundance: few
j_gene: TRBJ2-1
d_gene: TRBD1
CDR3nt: TGTGCCAGCTCAGACGGGACAGGGGTTTTGATTGAGCAGTTCTTC
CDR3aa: CASSDGTGVLIEQFF

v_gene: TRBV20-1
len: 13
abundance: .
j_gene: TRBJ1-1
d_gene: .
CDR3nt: TGCAGTGCTAGAGGACAGTTGAACACTGGAGCTTTCTTT
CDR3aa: CSARGQLNTGAFF

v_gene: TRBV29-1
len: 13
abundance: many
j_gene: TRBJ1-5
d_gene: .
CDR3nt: TGCAGCGTTGGTGGGGGAAAAAATCAGCCCCAGCATTTT
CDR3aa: CSVGGGKNQPQHF

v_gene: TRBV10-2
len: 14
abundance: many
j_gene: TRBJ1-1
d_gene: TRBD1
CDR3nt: TGCGCCAGCAGTCGACAGGGCCCGAACACTGAAGCTTTCTTT
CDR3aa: CASSRQGPNTEAFF

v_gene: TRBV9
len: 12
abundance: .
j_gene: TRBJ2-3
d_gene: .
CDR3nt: TGTGCCAGCAGCGTAGTGGGAGATACGCAGTATTTT
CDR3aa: CASSVVGDTQYF